These 32 T cell receptor beta chains came from one sample sequenced in a study of blood T cells in healthy people across ages. Using a J-beta primer mix together with a sample-barcoded 5' primer, a second PCR was run for roughly 7 to 12 cycles. TCRdb independently ran MiXCR on the 5' RACE reads; one entry per CDR3 protein. The sample includes some 1.6 million distinct CDR3 sequences, roughly 30% of them seen just once. The sample was blood. Source of these receptors: a woman aged 30 to 39 in good health.

There are many counts of this clonotype. The chain uses TRBV5-1 and TRBJ2-7; TRBD1 matches at 7 bases. The CDR3 runs 14 residues. V dropped 0 bases and J dropped 6; count of bases not matched to a gene: 6. From germline, CDR1 is SGHRS and CDR2 YFSETQ. This CDR3 reads CASSLEGQRGEQYF. The CDR3 bases are TGCGCCAGCAGCTTGGAGGGACAGCGCGGCGAGCAGTACTTC.

In this sample, this clonotype turned up a few times. The chain recombines TRBV28 with TRBJ2-4; D might be TRBD1 (6 bases). Germline V gene lookup returns CDR1 MDHEN and CDR2 SYDVKM. The CDR3 sequence is 22 residues long. Trimming removed 1 base from V and 1 base from J, with 29 bases in between. DNA for the CDR3: TGTGCCAGCAGTTTATTCACCGGACAGAGTACCTCACTCTCTACTGCCAAAAACATTCAGTACTTC. Protein: CASSLFTGQSTSLSTAKNIQYF. Using reference TRBV28 and TRBJ2-4 for the parts outside the CDR3, the full variable domain is DVKVTQSSRYLVKRTGEKVFLECVQDMDHENMFWYRQDPGLGLRLIYFSYDVKMKEKGDIPEGYSVSREKKERFSLILESASTNQTSMYLCASSLFTGQSTSLSTAKNIQYFGAGTRLSVL.

This clonotype was counted a few times. The genes are TRBV13 and TRBJ1-2, with a possible D match to TRBD1 (5 bases). This CDR3 has 15 residues. V lost 0 bases and J 8 bases, leaving 16 bases between the germline ends. Germline V gene sequence: CDR1 PRHDT, CDR2 FYEKMQ (reference sequence). For the CDR3, the DNA is TGTGCCAGCAGCTTAGGCTTCGGGACTGGACGGGGCTACACCTTC. Translated, it gives CASSLGFGTGRGYTF. Supplemented by reference TRBV13 and TRBJ1-2, the full variable domain reads AAGVIQSPRHLIKEKRETATLKCYPIPRHDTVYWYQQGPGQDPQFLISFYEKMQSDKGSIPDRFSAQQFSDYHSELNMSSLELGDSALYFCASSLGFGTGRGYTFGSGTRLTVV.

V gene TRBV4-1 combines with J gene TRBJ1-2; tentative D call: TRBD1 (6 bases). The germline gives CDR1 MGHRA, CDR2 YSYEKL. Trimming pared 8 bases from V and 7 bases from J, leaving 23 bases between. This CDR3 is built from 15 residues. The CDR3 DNA follows: TGCGCCAGCTCCCTCGGGGGCATTCAATCCTGTGGCTACACCTTC. This codes for CASSLGGIQSCGYTF.

This clonotype was detected a few times. The rearrangement uses TRBV27 and TRBJ2-1; TRBD2 matches at 9 bases. CDR1 MNHEY and CDR2 SMNVEV come from the germline V gene (reference sequence). V shed 0 bases, J shed 7 bases, and the junction held 10 bases outside the gene matches. CDR3 size: 17 residues. The CDR3 sequence is CASSLSPIAGVGNEQFF. CDR3 coding DNA: TGTGCCAGCAGTTTATCCCCAATAGCGGGAGTGGGTAATGAGCAGTTCTTC.

The chain is built from TRBV28 and TRBJ1-2, with D possibly TRBD1 on 5 matching bases. V lost 5 bases and J lost 2, with 15 bases in between. The CDR3 has 15 residues. In germline, CDR1 is MDHEN, CDR2 SYDVKM. The CDR3 protein is CASSPPGGENYGYTF. The CDR3 DNA is TGTGCCAGCAGTCCACCTGGGGGGGAAAACTATGGCTACACCTTC.

A word on this clonotype: The junction departs from the called germline gene at one end, perhaps through a read error. This sequence joins TRBV28 and TRBJ2-1; D unresolved. The CDR3 is 14 amino acids. CDR1 and CDR2 from the germline V gene are MDHEN and SYDVKM. The CDR3 region has the DNA TGTGCCAGCAGTTCTCTCCTCTCCTACATTGAGCAGTTCTTC. Amino acid sequence: CASSSLLSYIEQFF.

This rearrangement joins TRBV11-3 to TRBJ2-1, with TRBD1 matching 8 bases. The CDR3 is 14 residues long. Germline V gene lookup returns CDR1 SGHNT and CDR2 YENEEA. Trimming removed 2 bases from V and 9 bases from J; junction bases left unmatched: 6. CDR3: CASSLSQGAFEQFF. CDR3 DNA sequence: TGTGCCAGCAGCTTAAGTCAGGGGGCGTTTGAGCAGTTCTTC.

The rearrangement links TRBV9 to TRBJ1-4; D gene unclear. This CDR3 spans 15 amino acids. CDR1 is SGDLS and CDR2 is YYNGEE in the germline V gene. The V end lost 2 bases, the J end lost 5 bases, and 13 bases lay between the germline ends. The CDR3 nucleotides read TGTGCCAGCAGCGTGGAAGGGCAGATAAATGAAAAACTGTTTTTT. Translated, it gives CASSVEGQINEKLFF.

This clonotype was seen more than once but under ten times. This chain connects TRBV4-1 to TRBJ2-1; possibly TRBD2 for D (5 bases). Germline loops: CDR1 MGHRA, CDR2 YSYEKL. Trimming shortened V by 4 bases and J by 10 bases, and 14 bases separated the two germline ends. The CDR3 length is 13 residues. For the CDR3, the DNA is TGCGCCAGCAGCCGAGGGCTGGAATGGGAGCAGTTCTTC. Translation gives CASSRGLEWEQFF.

This clonotype was found once. The DNA for the CDR3 is TGTGCTCGGAGGTCTAGCGGGAGTTACGAGCAGTACTTC. The encoded protein is CARRSSGSYEQYF. The V call is TRBV30, the J call TRBJ2-7, with 10 bases matching TRBD2. The CDR3 is 13 residues long. Germline CDR1 and CDR2: GTSNPN and SVGIG (reference sequence). The whole variable domain, remainder taken from reference TRBV30 and TRBJ2-7, is SQTIHQWPATLVQPVGSPLSLECTVEGTSNPNLYWYRQAAGRGLQLLFYSVGIGQISSEVPQNLSASRPQDRQFILSSKKLLLSDSGFYLCARRSSGSYEQYFGPGTRLTVT.

Details on this clonotype: A read error may be the cause here, since a much bigger clone is one base away. The chain joins TRBV29-1 to TRBJ2-7; unclear D gene. The V end was cut by 3 bases, the J end by 3 bases, with 12 bases between. The CDR3 totals 13 residues. Germline loops: CDR1 SQVTM, CDR2 ANQGSEA. The CDR3 loop is CSVDWGSGYEQYF. CDR3 in DNA: TGCAGCGTTGATTGGGGATCCGGCTACGAGCAGTACTTC.

The genes are TRBV7-2 and TRBJ2-5, with TRBD2 as a possible D gene (6 bases). Germline CDR1 is SGHTA and CDR2 is FQGNSA. Trimming took off 0 bases at V and 7 bases at J, with 9 bases between the two ends. There are 13 residues in the CDR3. CDR3 nucleotide sequence: TGTGCCAGCAGCTTAGCGGGGAGGATGACCCAGTACTTC. Translated: CASSLAGRMTQYF.

The gene calls are TRBV9 and TRBJ2-7, with 8 bases that match TRBD2. This CDR3 has 15 residues. CDR1 is SGDLS and CDR2 is YYNGEE in the germline V gene. The ends lost 0 bases at V and 3 bases at J; junction bases unmatched: 5. The CDR3 sequence: CASSVGGGLGYEQYF. Written as DNA, the CDR3 is TGTGCCAGCAGCGTAGGCGGGGGGTTGGGCTACGAGCAGTACTTC. The full variable domain, in which reference TRBV9 and TRBJ2-7 provide the parts outside the CDR3, is DSGVTQTPKHLITATGQRVTLRCSPRSGDLSVYWYQQSLDQGLQFLIQYYNGEERAKGNILERFSAQQFPDLHSELNLSSLELGDSALYFCASSVGGGLGYEQYFGPGTRLTVT.

V gene TRBV5-6 combines with J gene TRBJ1-2; tentative D call: TRBD1 (5 bases). The germline V and J ends were trimmed by 2 bases and 3 bases, with 14 bases remaining between them. Germline V gives CDR1 SGHDT, CDR2 YYEEEE. The CDR3 loop spans 15 amino acids. The CDR3 nucleotides read TGTGCCAGCAGCTTTGTCGCAGGGTATGACTATGGCTACACCTTC. Its protein is CASSFVAGYDYGYTF.

This clonotype was seen only a few times. This chain connects TRBV6-5 to TRBJ2-7; TRBD1 aligns across 9 bases. Per germline, CDR1 MNHEY and CDR2 SVGAGI. The CDR3 has 16 residues. Trimming took 0 bases from V and 4 from J; bases not matched to a gene: 7. The CDR3 protein is CASSYSLPDRGYEQYF. In DNA form, the CDR3 reads TGTGCCAGCAGTTACTCCCTTCCGGACAGGGGTTACGAGCAGTACTTC.

The count of this clonotype is one. This rearrangement joins TRBV20-1 to TRBJ2-3, with TRBD1 matching 9 bases. Losses at the gene ends were 6 bases for V and 2 bases for J; bases not matched to a gene: 6. This CDR3 spans 14 amino acids. CDR1 and CDR2 from the germline V gene are DFQATT and SNEGSKA (reference sequence). The CDR3 DNA is TGCAGTGCCTACCGGGACAGGGACACAGATACGCAGTATTTT. Translating gives CSAYRDRDTDTQYF.

This chain uses TRBV28 with TRBJ2-1; TRBD2 agrees at 10 bases. CDR1 is MDHEN, CDR2 SYDVKM, per germline. The CDR3 has 20 residues. J gave up 0 bases and V 10 bases, and 21 bases lay outside the gene matches. CDR3 DNA sequence: TGTGCCAACAGCCGGGCCGGGACTAGCGTTCGACGAAGCTCCTACAATGAGCAGTTCTTC. The encoded protein is CANSRAGTSVRRSSYNEQFF.

The chain joins TRBV27 to TRBJ2-5; D gene ambiguous. Germline assignment: CDR1 MNHEY and CDR2 SMNVEV (reference sequence). The V end was cut by 0 bases, the J end by 1 base, with 6 bases between. The CDR3 has 14 residues. Here the CDR3 reads CASSLSEFQETQYF. The CDR3 nucleotides are TGTGCCAGCAGTTTATCTGAATTCCAAGAGACCCAGTACTTC.

This clonotype was observed a handful of times. J is TRBJ1-4 and V is TRBV4-2; D is unclear. V dropped 0 bases and J dropped 0 bases, with 8 bases sitting between them. Germline values: CDR1 LGHNA, CDR2 YNFKEQ. The CDR3 spans 16 residues. CDR3 protein: CASSQDPAPTNEKLFF. CDR3 sequence (DNA): TGTGCCAGCAGCCAAGACCCAGCCCCAACTAATGAAAAACTGTTTTTT.

The rearrangement uses TRBV27 and TRBJ2-7, with D possibly being TRBD2 (7 bases). The germline V and J ends were trimmed by 8 bases and 1 base, with 12 bases remaining between them. The CDR3 has 13 residues. CDR1 and CDR2 from the germline V gene are MNHEY and SMNVEV (reference sequence). CDR3 nucleotide sequence: TGTGCCAGCCTCGGGGGGCCGTCCTACGAGCAGTACTTC. This sequence encodes CASLGGPSYEQYF.

The chain uses TRBV2 and TRBJ1-1; D unclear. Germline V lookup: CDR1 SNHLY, CDR2 FYNNEI. This CDR3 is 14 amino acids long. The V end lost 4 bases, the J end lost 1 base, and 10 bases lay between the germline ends. The CDR3 here is CASSVEGTNTEAFF. The CDR3 bases are TGTGCCAGCAGTGTCGAGGGTACGAACACTGAAGCTTTCTTT. The full variable domain, completed using reference TRBV2 and TRBJ1-1, is EPEVTQTPSHQVTQMGQEVILRCVPISNHLYFYWYRQILGQKVEFLVSFYNNEISEKSEIFDDQFSVERPDGSNFTLKIRSTKLEDSAMYFCASSVEGTNTEAFFGQGTRLTVV.

This clonotype was detected many times. The germline gene is not matched at one end of the junction; a read error may be the cause. This sequence joins TRBV5-1 and TRBJ2-3; no clear D. The CDR3 is 14 residues long. Looked up from germline, CDR1 is SGHRS and CDR2 is YFSETQ. As DNA, the CDR3 is TGTGCCAGCAGTTTATCGTGGGGCACAGATACGCAGTATTTT. This sequence encodes CASSLSWGTDTQYF.

This chain links TRBV5-4 with TRBJ2-7, with D unresolved. V lost 0 bases and J 0 bases, leaving 13 bases between the germline ends. Germline-derived CDR1 and CDR2 are SGHNT and YYREEE (reference sequence). The CDR3 has 16 residues. CDR3 protein: CASSLDRASSSYEQYF. The CDR3 nucleotides read TGTGCCAGCAGCTTGGATCGAGCGTCGAGCTCCTACGAGCAGTACTTC.

Points on this clonotype: No DNA is shown, since the ends of the CDR3 on it are uncertain; the CDR3 is the one TCRdb lists. V usage is TRBV29-1 and J usage is TRBJ1-2. The CDR3 is 12 residues long, ends included. CDR1 is SQVTM and CDR2 is ANQGSEA in the germline V gene. The CDR3 is CSVADPNYGCTF.

This clonotype was seen a few times. The rearrangement links TRBV6-2 or TRBV6-3 to TRBJ1-2; no firm D call. CDR3 length: 13 amino acids. The germline V and J ends were trimmed by 6 bases and 6 bases, with 14 bases remaining between them. The germline V gene has CDR1 MNHEY and CDR2 SVGEGT. The CDR3: CASSLGRAHGYTF. The CDR3 nucleotides are TGTGCCAGCAGCCTCGGACGGGCACATGGCTACACCTTC.

Worth noting for this clonotype: Sequence at one end of the junction differs from germline and may be a read error. The CDR3 loop reads CAGSSNMGVEETQYF. Written as DNA, the CDR3 is TGCGCCGGCAGCTCAAACATGGGGGTGGAAGAGACCCAGTACTTC. The genes are TRBV5-1 and TRBJ2-5, with D perhaps given as TRBD1 or TRBD2 (5 bases each). Germline V gives CDR1 SGHRS, CDR2 YFSETQ. There are 15 residues in the CDR3.

There are a few counts of this clonotype. The chain recombines TRBV4-2 with TRBJ2-1; 8 bases align to TRBD2. The CDR3 has 16 amino acids. Trimming removed 1 base from V and 8 bases from J; junction bases left unmatched: 10. The germline V gene has CDR1 LGHNA and CDR2 YNFKEQ. For the CDR3, the DNA is TGTGCCAGCAGCCAAGGGCGGCGGGGGGCCGGGGATGAGCAGTTCTTC. Protein product: CASSQGRRGAGDEQFF.

The sample holds many counts of this clonotype. This chain joins TRBV4-1 and TRBJ2-3; 7 bases match TRBD2. Germline assignment: CDR1 MGHRA and CDR2 YSYEKL. The CDR3 runs 17 residues. With V trimmed by 2 bases and J by 0 bases, 8 bases remained unmatched. This chain's CDR3 is CASSQRLAALSTDTQYF. As DNA, the CDR3 is TGCGCCAGCAGCCAACGTCTAGCGGCACTTAGCACAGATACGCAGTATTTT.

In its sample, this clonotype was seen once. The CDR3 here is CASSPNRGQFPGELFF. The DNA for the CDR3 is TGTGCCAGCAGCCCCAACCGGGGACAGTTCCCCGGGGAGCTGTTTTTT. The chain uses TRBV7-9 and TRBJ2-2, with 7 bases fitting TRBD1. With 5 bases clipped from V and 6 bases from J, the junction kept 12 bases outside the gene matches. The germline CDR1 and CDR2 sequences are SEHNR and FQNEAQ (reference sequence). The CDR3 is 16 residues long. Full variable domain (remainder filled in from reference TRBV7-9 and TRBJ2-2): DTGVSQNPRHKITKRGQNVTFRCDPISEHNRLYWYRQTLGQGPEFLTYFQNEAQLEKSRLLSDRFSAERPKGSFSTLEIQRTEQGDSAMYLCASSPNRGQFPGELFFGEGSRLTVL.

This chain links TRBV6-2 or TRBV6-3 with TRBJ2-5; D gene unclear. There are 14 residues in the CDR3. CDR1 and CDR2 (germline): MNHEY, SVGEGT. Trimming pared 2 bases from V and 1 base from J, leaving 8 bases between. CDR3 sequence: CASSYGRPQETQYF. Written as DNA, the CDR3 is TGTGCCAGCAGTTACGGGCGGCCCCAAGAGACCCAGTACTTC.

The chain joins TRBV6-2 or TRBV6-3 to TRBJ1-2; 9 nucleotides match TRBD1. CDR1 is MNHEY, CDR2 SVGEGT, per germline. CDR3 length equals 16 residues. The V segment lost 6 bases and the J segment 4 bases; nucleotides outside the gene matches: 12. In DNA, the CDR3 is TGTGCCAGCAGCCAAACGGGACAGGGTTGGAGCTATGGCTACACCTTC. This codes for CASSQTGQGWSYGYTF.